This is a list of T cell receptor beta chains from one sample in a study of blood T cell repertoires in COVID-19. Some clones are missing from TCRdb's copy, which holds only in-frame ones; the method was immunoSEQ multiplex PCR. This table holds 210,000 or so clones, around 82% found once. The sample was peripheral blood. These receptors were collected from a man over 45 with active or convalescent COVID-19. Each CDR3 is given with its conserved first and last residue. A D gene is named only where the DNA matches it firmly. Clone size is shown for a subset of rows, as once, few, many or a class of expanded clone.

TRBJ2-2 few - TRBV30 TGTGCCTGGACCCCGGGCGGGGAGCTGTTTTTT CAWTPGGELFF
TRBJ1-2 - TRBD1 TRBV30 TGTGCCTGGAGTCTCGGCCATCCGGGACAGGGAACCTATGGCTACACCTTC CAWSLGHPGQGTYGYTF
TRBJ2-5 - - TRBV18 TGTGCCAGCTCACCAAATCCTATGGAGACCCAGTACTTC CASSPNPMETQYF
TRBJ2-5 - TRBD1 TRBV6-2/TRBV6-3 TGTGCCAGCAGCCCTACAGGGGACGGCCAAGAGACCCAGTACTTC CASSPTGDGQETQYF
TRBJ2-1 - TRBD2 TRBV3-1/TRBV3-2 TGTGCCAGCAGCCAAGTAGGGGGAGCGGGAGGGAGCTCCTACAATGAGCAGTTCTTC CASSQVGGAGGSSYNEQFF
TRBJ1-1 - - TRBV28 TGTGCCAGCAGTTTACTGGACACGAACACTGAAGCTTTCTTT CASSLLDTNTEAFF
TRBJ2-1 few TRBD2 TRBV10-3 TGTGCCATCAGTGAGTCGACGGGTAGCGGGGGGAGAAATGAGCAGTTCTTC CAISESTGSGGRNEQFF
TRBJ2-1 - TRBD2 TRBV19 TGTGCCAGTAGTATTCAACTAGCGGGGGGCTATGAGCAGTTCTTC CASSIQLAGGYEQFF
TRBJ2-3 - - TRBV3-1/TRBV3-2 TGTGCCAGCAGCCAAGAAGGATCGGGTCTAAACACAGATACGCAGTATTTT CASSQEGSGLNTDTQYF
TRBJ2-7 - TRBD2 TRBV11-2 TGTGCCAGCAGCCTGGGACTAGCGGGGACCCCCGAGCAGTACTTC CASSLGLAGTPEQYF
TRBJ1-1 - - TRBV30 TGTGCCTGGACCCCCCCCAGGGCCACGAACACTGAAGCTTTCTTT CAWTPPRATNTEAFF
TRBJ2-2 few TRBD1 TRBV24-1 TGTGCCACCAGTGATTTGGGGACAGGACCGAACACCGGGGAGCTGTTTTTT CATSDLGTGPNTGELFF
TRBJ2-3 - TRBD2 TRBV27 TGTGCCAGCAGTTTACTAACCTTGGGACTAGCGGGCACAGATACGCAGTATTTT CASSLLTLGLAGTDTQYF
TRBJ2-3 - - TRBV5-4 TGTGCCAGCAGCGGAGGGGGGGGTCTGAGGGATACGCAGTATTTT CASSGGGGLRDTQYF
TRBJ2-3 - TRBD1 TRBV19 TGTGCCAGTAGTATCCATACAGGGGACGGCACAGATACGCAGTATTTT CASSIHTGDGTDTQYF